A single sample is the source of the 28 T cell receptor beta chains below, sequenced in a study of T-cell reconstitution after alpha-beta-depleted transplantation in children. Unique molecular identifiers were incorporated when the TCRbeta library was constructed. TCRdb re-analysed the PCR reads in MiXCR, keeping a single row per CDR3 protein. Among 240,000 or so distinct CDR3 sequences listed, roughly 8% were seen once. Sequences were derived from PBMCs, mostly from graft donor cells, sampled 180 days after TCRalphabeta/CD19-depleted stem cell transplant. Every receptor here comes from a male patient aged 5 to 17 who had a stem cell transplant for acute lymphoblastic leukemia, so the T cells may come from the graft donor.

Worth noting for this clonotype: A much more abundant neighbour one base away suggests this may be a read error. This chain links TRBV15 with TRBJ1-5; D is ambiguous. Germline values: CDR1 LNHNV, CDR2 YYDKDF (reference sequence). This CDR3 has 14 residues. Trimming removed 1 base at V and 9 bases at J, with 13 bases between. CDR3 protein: CATSRVRAAWPQHF. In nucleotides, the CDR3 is TGTGCCACCAGCAGAGTAAGGGCAGCCTGGCCCCAGCATTTT.

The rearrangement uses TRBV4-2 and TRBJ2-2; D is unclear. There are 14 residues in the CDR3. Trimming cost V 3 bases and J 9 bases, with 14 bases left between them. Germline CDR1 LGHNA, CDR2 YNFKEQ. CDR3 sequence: CASSHHTDVWELFF. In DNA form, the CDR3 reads TGTGCCAGCAGCCACCACACGGACGTCTGGGAGCTGTTTTTT.

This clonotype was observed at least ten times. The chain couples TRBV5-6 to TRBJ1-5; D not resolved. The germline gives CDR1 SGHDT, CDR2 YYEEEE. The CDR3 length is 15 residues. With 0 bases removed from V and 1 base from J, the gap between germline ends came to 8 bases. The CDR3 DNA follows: TGTGCCAGCAGCTTGGCATTAGGGAGCAATCAGCCCCAGCATTTT. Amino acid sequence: CASSLALGSNQPQHF.

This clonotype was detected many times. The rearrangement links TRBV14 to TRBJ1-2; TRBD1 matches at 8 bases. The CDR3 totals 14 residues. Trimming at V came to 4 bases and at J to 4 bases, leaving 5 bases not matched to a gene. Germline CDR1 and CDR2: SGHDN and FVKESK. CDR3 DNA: TGTGCCAGCAGCCGCGGACAGGGTCTCTATGGCTACACCTTC. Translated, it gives CASSRGQGLYGYTF.

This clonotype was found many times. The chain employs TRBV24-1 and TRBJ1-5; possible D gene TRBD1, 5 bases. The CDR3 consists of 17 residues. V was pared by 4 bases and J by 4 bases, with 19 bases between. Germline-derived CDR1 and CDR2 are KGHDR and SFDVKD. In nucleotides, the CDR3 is TGTGCCACCAGTGAATCGGGACTCCTGGGAGATAATCAGCCCCAGCATTTT. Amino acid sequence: CATSESGLLGDNQPQHF.

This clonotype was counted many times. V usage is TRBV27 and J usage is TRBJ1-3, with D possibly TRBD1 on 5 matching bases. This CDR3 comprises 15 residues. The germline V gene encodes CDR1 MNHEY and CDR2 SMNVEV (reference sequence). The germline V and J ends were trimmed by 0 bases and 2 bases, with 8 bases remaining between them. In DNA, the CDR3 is TGTGCCAGCAGTTTATCGGGGGGAGCTGGAAACACCATATATTTT. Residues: CASSLSGGAGNTIYF.

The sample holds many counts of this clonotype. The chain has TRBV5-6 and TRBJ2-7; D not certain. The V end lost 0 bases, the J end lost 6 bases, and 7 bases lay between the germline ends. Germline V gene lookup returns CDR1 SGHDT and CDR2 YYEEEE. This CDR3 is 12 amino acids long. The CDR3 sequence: CASSLAASEQYF. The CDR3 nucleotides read TGTGCCAGCAGCTTGGCGGCGTCCGAGCAGTACTTC.

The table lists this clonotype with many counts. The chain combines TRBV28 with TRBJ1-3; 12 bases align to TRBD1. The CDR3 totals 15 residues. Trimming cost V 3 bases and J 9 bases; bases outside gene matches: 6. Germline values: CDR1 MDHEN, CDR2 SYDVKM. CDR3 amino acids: CASSFRDRGQRTIYF. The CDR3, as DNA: TGTGCCAGCAGTTTCCGGGACAGGGGGCAACGCACCATATATTTT.

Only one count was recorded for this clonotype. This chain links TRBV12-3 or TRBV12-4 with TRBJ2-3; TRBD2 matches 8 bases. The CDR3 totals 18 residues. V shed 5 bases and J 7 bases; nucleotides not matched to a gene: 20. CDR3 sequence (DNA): TGTGCCAGCAGTCCGCGAGGGCCGGGACTAGGGGGTACAAATACGCAGTATTTT. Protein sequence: CASSPRGPGLGGTNTQYF.

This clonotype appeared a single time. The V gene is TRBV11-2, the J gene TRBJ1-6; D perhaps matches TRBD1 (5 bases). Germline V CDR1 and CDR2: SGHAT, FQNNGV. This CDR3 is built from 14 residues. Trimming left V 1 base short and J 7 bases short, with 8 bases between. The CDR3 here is CASSLGGVNSPLHF. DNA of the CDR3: TGTGCCAGCAGCTTAGGGGGGGTAAATTCACCCCTCCACTTT.

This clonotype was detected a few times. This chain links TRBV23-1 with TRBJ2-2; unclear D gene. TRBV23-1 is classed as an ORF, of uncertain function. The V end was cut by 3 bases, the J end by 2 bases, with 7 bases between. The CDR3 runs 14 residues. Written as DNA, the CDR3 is TGCGCCAGCAGTCACCAACTCAACACCGGGGAGCTGTTTTTT. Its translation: CASSHQLNTGELFF.

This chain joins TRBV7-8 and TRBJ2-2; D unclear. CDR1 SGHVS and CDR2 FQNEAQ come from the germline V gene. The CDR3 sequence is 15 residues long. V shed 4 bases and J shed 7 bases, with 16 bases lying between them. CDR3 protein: CASSSGRFKGGELFF. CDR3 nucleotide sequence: TGTGCCAGCAGCTCAGGACGGTTCAAAGGCGGGGAGCTGTTTTTT.

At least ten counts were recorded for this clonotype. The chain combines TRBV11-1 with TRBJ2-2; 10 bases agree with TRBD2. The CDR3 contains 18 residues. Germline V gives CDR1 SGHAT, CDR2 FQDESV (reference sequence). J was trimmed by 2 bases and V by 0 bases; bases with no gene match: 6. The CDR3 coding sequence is TGTGCCAGCAGCTTAGCGGCACTAGCGGGGAAAAACACCGGGGAGCTGTTTTTT. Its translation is CASSLAALAGKNTGELFF.

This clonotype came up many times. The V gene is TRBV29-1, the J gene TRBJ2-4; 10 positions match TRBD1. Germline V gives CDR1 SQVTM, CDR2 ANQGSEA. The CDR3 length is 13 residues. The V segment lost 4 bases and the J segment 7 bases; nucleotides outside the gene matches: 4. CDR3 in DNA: TGCAGCGTTGCGGACAGGGGGAATAACATTCAGTACTTC. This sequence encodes CSVADRGNNIQYF.

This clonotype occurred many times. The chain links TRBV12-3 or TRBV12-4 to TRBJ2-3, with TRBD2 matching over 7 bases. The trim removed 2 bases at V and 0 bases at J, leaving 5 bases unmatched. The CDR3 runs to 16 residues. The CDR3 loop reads CASSLMALASTDTQYF. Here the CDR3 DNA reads TGTGCCAGCAGTTTAATGGCACTAGCGAGCACAGATACGCAGTATTTT.

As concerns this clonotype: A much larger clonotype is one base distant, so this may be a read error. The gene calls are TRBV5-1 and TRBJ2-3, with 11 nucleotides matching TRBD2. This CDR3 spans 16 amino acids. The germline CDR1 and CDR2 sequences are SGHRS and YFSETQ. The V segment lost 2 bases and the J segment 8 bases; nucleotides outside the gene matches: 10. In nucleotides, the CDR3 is TGCGCCAGCAGCTTACTAGCGGGAGTGGCGCCAGGTACGCAGTATTTT. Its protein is CASSLLAGVAPGTQYF.

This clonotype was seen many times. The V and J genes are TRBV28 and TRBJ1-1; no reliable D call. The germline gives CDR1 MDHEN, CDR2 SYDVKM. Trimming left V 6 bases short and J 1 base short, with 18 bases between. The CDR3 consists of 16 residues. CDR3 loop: CASSSRRGSRNTEAFF. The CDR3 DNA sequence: TGTGCCAGCAGCAGTAGAAGAGGTTCTCGGAACACTGAAGCTTTCTTT.

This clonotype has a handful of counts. The chain's CDR3 is CSVAGRGTTDTQYF. In DNA, the CDR3 is TGCAGCGTTGCCGGAAGGGGAACAACAGATACGCAGTATTTT. J is TRBJ2-3 and V is TRBV29-1, with D maybe TRBD1 (5 bases). This CDR3 is 14 amino acids long. In germline, CDR1 is SQVTM, CDR2 ANQGSEA. V lost 4 bases and J 3 bases, leaving 14 bases between the germline ends.

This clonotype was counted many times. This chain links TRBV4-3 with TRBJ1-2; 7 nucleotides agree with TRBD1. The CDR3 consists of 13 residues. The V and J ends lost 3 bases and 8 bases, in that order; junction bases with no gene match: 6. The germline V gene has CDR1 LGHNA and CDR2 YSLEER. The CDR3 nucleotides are TGCGCCAGCAGCCATCCGACAGGGCGAGGCTACACCTTC. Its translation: CASSHPTGRGYTF.

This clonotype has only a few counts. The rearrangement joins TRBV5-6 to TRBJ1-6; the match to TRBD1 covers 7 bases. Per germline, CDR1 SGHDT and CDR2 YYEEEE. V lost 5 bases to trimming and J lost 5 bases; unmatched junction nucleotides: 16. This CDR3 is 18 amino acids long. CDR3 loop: CASSSGQMFSFDNSPLHF. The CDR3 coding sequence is TGTGCCAGCAGTTCGGGACAGATGTTCTCGTTCGATAATTCACCCCTCCACTTT.

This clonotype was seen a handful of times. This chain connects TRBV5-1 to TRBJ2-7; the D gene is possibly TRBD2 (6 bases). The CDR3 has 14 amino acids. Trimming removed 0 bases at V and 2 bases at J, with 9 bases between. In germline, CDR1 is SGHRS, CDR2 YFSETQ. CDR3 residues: CASSLGGLPYEQYF. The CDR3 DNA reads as TGCGCCAGCAGCTTGGGGGGACTTCCCTACGAGCAGTACTTC.

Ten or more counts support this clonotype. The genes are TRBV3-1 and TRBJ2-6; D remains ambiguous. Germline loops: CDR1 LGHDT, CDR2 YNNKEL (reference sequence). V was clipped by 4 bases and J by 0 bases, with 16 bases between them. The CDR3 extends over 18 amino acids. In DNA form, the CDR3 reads TGTGCCAGCAGCCCGCGGACCCCTGGAAGCTCTGGGGCCAACGTCCTGACTTTC. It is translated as CASSPRTPGSSGANVLTF. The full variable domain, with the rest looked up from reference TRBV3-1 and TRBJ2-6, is DTAVSQTPKYLVTQMGNDKSIKCEQNLGHDTMYWYKQDSKKFLKIMFSYNNKELIINETVPNRFSPKSPDKAHLNLHINSLELGDSAVYFCASSPRTPGSSGANVLTFGAGSRLTVL.

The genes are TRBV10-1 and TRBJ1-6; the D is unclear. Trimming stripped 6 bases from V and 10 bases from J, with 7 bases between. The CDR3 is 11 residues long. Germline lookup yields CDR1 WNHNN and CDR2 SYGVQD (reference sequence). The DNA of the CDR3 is TGCGCCAGCAGGAGAGGATCACCCCTCCACTTT. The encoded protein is CASRRGSPLHF.

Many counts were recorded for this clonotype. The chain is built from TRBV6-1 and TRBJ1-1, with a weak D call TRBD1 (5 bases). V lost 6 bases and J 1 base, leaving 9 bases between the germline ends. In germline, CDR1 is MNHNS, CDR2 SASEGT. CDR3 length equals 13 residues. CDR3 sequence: CASRPGANTEAFF. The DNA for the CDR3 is TGTGCCAGCAGGCCTGGGGCGAACACTGAAGCTTTCTTT.

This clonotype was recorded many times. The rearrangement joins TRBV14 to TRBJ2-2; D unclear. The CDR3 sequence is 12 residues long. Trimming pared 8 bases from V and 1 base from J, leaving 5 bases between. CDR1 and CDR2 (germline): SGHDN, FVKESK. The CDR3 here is CASGQNTGELFF. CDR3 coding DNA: TGTGCCAGCGGGCAGAACACCGGGGAGCTGTTTTTT.

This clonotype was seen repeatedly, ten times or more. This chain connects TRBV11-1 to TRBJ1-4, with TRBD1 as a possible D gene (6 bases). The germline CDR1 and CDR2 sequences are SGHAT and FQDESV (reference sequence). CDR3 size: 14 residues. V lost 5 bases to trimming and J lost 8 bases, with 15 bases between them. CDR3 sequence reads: CASSTQGGGEKLFF. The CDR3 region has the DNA TGTGCCAGCAGCACACAGGGAGGAGGAGAAAAACTGTTTTTT.

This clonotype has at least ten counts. CDR3 loop: CASSGPGQGARGYTF. The CDR3 DNA sequence: TGCGCCAGCAGCGGACCGGGACAGGGGGCGCGTGGCTACACCTTC. V is TRBV5-1 and J is TRBJ1-2, with 12 bases that match TRBD1. V lost 4 bases, J lost 7 bases, and 8 bases stayed unmatched. CDR3 length: 15 amino acids. Per the germline V gene, CDR1 is SGHRS and CDR2 is YFSETQ.

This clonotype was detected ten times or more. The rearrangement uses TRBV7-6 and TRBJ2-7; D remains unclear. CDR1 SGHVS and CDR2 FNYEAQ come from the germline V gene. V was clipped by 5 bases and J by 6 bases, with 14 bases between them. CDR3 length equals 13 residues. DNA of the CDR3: TGTGCCAGCAGCCCCCACTTGCCGGCCGAGCAGTACTTC. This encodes CASSPHLPAEQYF. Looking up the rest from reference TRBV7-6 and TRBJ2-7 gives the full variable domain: GAGVSQSPRYKVTKRGQDVALRCDPISGHVSLYWYRQALGQGPEFLTYFNYEAQQDKSGLPNDRFSAERPEGSISTLTIQRTEQRDSAMYRCASSPHLPAEQYFGPGTRLTVT.